The T cell receptor (beta chain) under discussion was sequenced for a study of siplizumab effects on memory and regulatory T cells. The V end lost 10 bases, the J end lost 7 bases, and 25 bases lay between the germline ends. Germline V gene lookup returns CDR1 MNHEY and CDR2 SVGAGI. This CDR3 spans 15 amino acids. The assay covered 90,000 to 100,000 TCR templates per sample. The repertoire was sequenced with immunoSEQ multiplex PCR; TCRdb's copy has only in-frame clones and lacks some. The sample shows fewer than 45,000 clones, approximately 88% of them seen only once. The sequencing input was naive CD4+ T cells sorted from blood. The clonotype was recovered from a human donor in good health. V usage is TRBV6-5 and J usage is TRBJ1-2; D call uncertain. The CDR3 spells CATWKVVVSGIGYTF. Written as DNA, the CDR3 is TGTGCCACCTGGAAGGTGGTAGTCTCGGGTATTGGCTACACCTTC.